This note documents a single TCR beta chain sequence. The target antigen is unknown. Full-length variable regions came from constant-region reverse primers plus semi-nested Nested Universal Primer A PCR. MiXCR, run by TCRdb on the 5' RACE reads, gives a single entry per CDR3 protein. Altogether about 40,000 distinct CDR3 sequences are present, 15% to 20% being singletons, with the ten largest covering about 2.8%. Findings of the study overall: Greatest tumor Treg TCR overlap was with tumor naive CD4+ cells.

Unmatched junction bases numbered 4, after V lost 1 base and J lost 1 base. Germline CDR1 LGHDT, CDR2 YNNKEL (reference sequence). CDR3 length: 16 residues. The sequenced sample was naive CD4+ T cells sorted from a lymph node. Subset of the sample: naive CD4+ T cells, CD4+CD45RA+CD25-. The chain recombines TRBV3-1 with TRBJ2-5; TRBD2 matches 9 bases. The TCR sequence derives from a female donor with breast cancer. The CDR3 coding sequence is TGTGCCAGCAGCCAAGGGCTAGCGGGACGCCAAGAGACCCAGTACTTC. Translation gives CASSQGLAGRQETQYF.